The entry below gives a single TCR beta chain sequence along with its context. Antigen specificity is unknown. This specimen belongs to a study of early stage breast cancer tumors. Study summary: About 80% of the 16 invasive tumors were ER+, PR+ and HER2-. Among around 12 ER+/PR+/HER2- tumors, eight were ductal, four lobular.

Study-wide points: Tumor and normal breast were distinguished via blood comparison in about 90% of the 16 patients.

Here immunoSEQ multiplex PCR was the method, and the copy in TCRdb shows in-frame clones only, minus some. The sample holds approximately 70,000 clones, approximately 80% seen once. The TCR originated in a person between 35 and 49 years old with breast cancer. The sample was blood.

The CDR3 reads CAWSVWQNTEAFF. DNA of the CDR3: TGTGCCTGGAGTGTATGGCAGAACACTGAAGCTTTCTTT. V is TRBV30 and J is TRBJ1-1; D call uncertain. V shed 0 bases and J shed 1 base, with 6 bases lying between them. This CDR3 is built from 13 residues. The germline CDR1 and CDR2 sequences are GTSNPN and SVGIG (reference sequence).